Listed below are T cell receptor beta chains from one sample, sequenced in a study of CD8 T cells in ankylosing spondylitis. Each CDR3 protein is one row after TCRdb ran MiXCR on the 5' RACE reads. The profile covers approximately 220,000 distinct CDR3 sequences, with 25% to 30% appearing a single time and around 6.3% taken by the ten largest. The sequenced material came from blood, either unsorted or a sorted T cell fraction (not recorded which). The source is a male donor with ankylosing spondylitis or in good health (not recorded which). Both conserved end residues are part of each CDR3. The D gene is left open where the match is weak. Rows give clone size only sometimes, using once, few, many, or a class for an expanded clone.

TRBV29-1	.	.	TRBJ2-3	CSVEGLTDTQYF	TGCAGCGTTGAAGGTCTTACAGATACGCAGTATTTT
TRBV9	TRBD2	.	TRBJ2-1	CASSVVLAGGNEQFF	TGTGCCAGCAGCGTAGTTCTAGCGGGAGGCAATGAGCAGTTCTTC
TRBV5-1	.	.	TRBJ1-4	CASSLKGDIGEKLFF	TGCGCCAGCAGCTTGAAGGGGGACATCGGTGAAAAACTGTTTTTT
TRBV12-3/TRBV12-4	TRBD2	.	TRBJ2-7	CASSFTGGPYEQYF	TGTGCCAGCAGTTTCACGGGAGGGCCTTACGAGCAGTACTTC
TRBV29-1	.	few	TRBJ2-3	CSVVVRGKSTDTQYF	TGCAGCGTTGTGGTCAGGGGCAAGAGCACAGATACGCAGTATTTT
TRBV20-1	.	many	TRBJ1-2	CSARDGSPEVYGYTF	TGCAGTGCTAGAGATGGGTCCCCGGAGGTCTATGGCTACACCTTC
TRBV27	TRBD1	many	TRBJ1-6	CASSSGQGSSPLHF	TGTGCCAGCAGTTCGGGACAGGGGTCTTCACCCCTCCACTTT
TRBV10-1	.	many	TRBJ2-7	CASSEAYEQYF	TGCGCCAGCAGTGAAGCCTACGAGCAGTACTTC
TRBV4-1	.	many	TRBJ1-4	CASSRHSVSTNEKLFF	TGCGCCAGCAGCCGTCATTCAGTCTCCACAAATGAAAAACTGTTTTTT
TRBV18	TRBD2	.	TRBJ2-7	CASSVLSAGTSGFEQYF	TGTGCCAGCTCAGTCTTAAGCGCCGGGACTAGCGGGTTCGAGCAGTACTTC
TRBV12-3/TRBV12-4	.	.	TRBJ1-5	CASTQAGVNQPQHF	TGTGCCAGCACCCAAGCAGGGGTAAATCAGCCCCAGCATTTT
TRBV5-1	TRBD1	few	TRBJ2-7	CASSLGGTGNYEQYF	TGCGCCAGCAGCTTGGGGGGGACAGGAAACTACGAGCAGTACTTC
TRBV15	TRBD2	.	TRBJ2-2	CATSPLAGVKTGELFF	TGTGCCACCAGTCCCCTAGCGGGAGTTAAAACCGGGGAGCTGTTTTTT
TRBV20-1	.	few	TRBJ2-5	CSARELPGQLKETQYF	TGCAGTGCTAGAGAGCTCCCGGGACAATTAAAAGAGACCCAGTACTTC
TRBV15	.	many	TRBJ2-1	CATSSGWDEQFF	TGTGCCACCAGCAGCGGCTGGGATGAGCAGTTCTTC
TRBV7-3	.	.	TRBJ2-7	CASSLARTSGHTSYEQYF	TGTGCCAGCAGCCTAGCCCGGACCTCCGGACACACTTCTTACGAGCAGTACTTC
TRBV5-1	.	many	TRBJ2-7	CASSLGTTYEQYF	TGCGCCAGCAGCTTGGGGACGACCTACGAGCAGTACTTC
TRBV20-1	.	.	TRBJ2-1	CSAGTHPSSYNEQFF	TGCAGTGCCGGGACGCACCCCTCCTCCTACAATGAGCAGTTCTTC
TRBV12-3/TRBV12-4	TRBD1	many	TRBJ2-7	CASSQGQGGTYEQYF	TGTGCCAGCAGCCAGGGACAGGGAGGTACCTACGAGCAGTACTTC
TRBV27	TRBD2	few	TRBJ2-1	CASSKLAGGPLSNEQFF	TGTGCCAGCAGTAAACTAGCGGGAGGGCCCCTATCCAATGAGCAGTTCTTC
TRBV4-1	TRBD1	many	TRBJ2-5	CASSQEGQGGLYQETQYF	TGCGCCAGCAGCCAAGAGGGACAGGGGGGTCTGTACCAAGAGACCCAGTACTTC
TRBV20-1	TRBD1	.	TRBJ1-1	CSARDGGRQGVLLSEAFF	TGCAGTGCTAGAGATGGCGGTAGACAGGGGGTTCTACTATCCGAAGCTTTCTTT